A selection of T cell receptor beta chains follows, all from one sample in a study of T cell responses to AZD1222 COVID-19 vaccine. TCRdb's table, derived via immunoSEQ multiplex PCR, lists solely in-frame clones and lacks some. The sample holds tens of thousands of clones, around 90% seen once. This sample comprised peripheral blood, obtained on day 0 of AZD1222 vaccination. The source is an adult in good health. The CDR3 runs from the conserved cysteine through the conserved F or W. The order of the fields is D gene, J gene, V gene, clone size, CDR3 protein, CDR3 DNA. D genes are given only for firm matches. Expanded clones are given a class, and other clones once, few, many or no size at all.

>.|TRBJ2-3|TRBV9|.
CASSVNSRADTQYF
TGTGCCAGCAGCGTGAATTCGAGGGCAGATACGCAGTATTTT
>.|TRBJ2-7|TRBV7-9|.
CASSPPTSHEQYF
TGTGCCAGCAGCCCACCGACAAGCCACGAGCAGTACTTC
>TRBD1|TRBJ2-1|TRBV18|.
CASSPGGQGRNEQFF
TGTGCCAGCTCACCAGGGGGACAGGGTCGAAATGAGCAGTTCTTC
>TRBD1|TRBJ2-7|TRBV15|once
CATSTRQGAAYEQYF
TGTGCCACCAGCACAAGACAGGGGGCAGCCTACGAGCAGTACTTC
>.|TRBJ2-7|TRBV7-2|few
CASSSWYEQYF
TGTGCCAGCAGCTCCTGGTACGAGCAGTACTTC
>.|TRBJ1-1|TRBV2|.
CASTRARENTEAFF
TGTGCCAGCACCAGGGCTAGGGAGAACACTGAAGCTTTCTTT
>.|TRBJ1-3|TRBV27|.
CASSRDWRRNTIYF
TGTGCCAGCAGCCGCGACTGGAGGCGAAACACCATATATTTT
>TRBD1|TRBJ2-2|TRBV7-3|.
CASSSRQGWAGELFF
TGTGCCAGCAGCTCGCGACAGGGCTGGGCCGGGGAGCTGTTTTTT
>TRBD1|TRBJ2-5|TRBV27|.
CASTSYGDSQETQYF
TGTGCCAGCACCTCCTACGGGGACAGCCAAGAGACCCAGTACTTC
>.|TRBJ2-1|TRBV7-3|.
CASSLFRGVENEQFF
TGTGCCAGCAGCTTATTCAGGGGGGTGGAAAATGAGCAGTTCTTC
>TRBD2|TRBJ2-1|TRBV7-2|.
CASSFRVLAGSRGGEQFF
TGTGCCAGCAGCTTTAGGGTCTTAGCGGGGTCCCGAGGGGGGGAGCAGTTCTTC
>.|TRBJ1-2|TRBV24-1|.
CATSGGVRDLDGYTF
TGTGCCACCAGTGGGGGGGTCCGCGACCTCGATGGCTACACCTTC
>TRBD1|TRBJ1-4|TRBV4-1|.
CASSQDGTGHEKLFF
TGCGCCAGCAGCCAAGATGGGACAGGCCATGAAAAACTGTTTTTT
>.|TRBJ2-7|TRBV27|.
CASSLLGAGSYEQYF
TGTGCCAGCAGTCTGTTGGGGGCAGGCTCCTACGAGCAGTACTTC
>TRBD2|TRBJ2-1|TRBV28|.
CASSLTSGSSYNEQFF
TGTGCCAGCAGTCTGACTAGCGGGAGCTCCTACAATGAGCAGTTCTTC
>TRBD1|TRBJ2-1|TRBV5-1|few
CASSPEGTAYNEQFF
TGCGCCAGCAGCCCTGAGGGGACAGCCTACAATGAGCAGTTCTTC
>TRBD2|TRBJ2-2|TRBV27|.
CASSLRGLAITNTGELFF
TGTGCCAGCAGTCTCCGGGGACTAGCGATCACGAACACCGGGGAGCTGTTTTTT
>.|TRBJ1-2|TRBV30|.
CAWTRRVIWAVSNGYTF
TGTGCCTGGACCCGCCGCGTTATTTGGGCTGTTTCTAATGGCTACACCTTC
>.|TRBJ2-7|TRBV6-2/TRBV6-3|.
CASSRSTAVVGEQYF
TGTGCCAGCAGTCGTTCCACGGCGGTTGTTGGCGAGCAGTACTTC
>.|TRBJ1-5|TRBV18|.
CASSPPNRGQPQHF
TGTGCCAGCTCACCACCGAACCGCGGGCAGCCCCAGCATTTT
>.|TRBJ2-7|TRBV28|.
CASSPLGDEQYF
TGTGCCAGCAGCCCCCTAGGCGACGAGCAGTACTTC
>.|TRBJ2-6|TRBV7-2|.
CASSHLLGGISSGANVLTF
TGTGCCAGCAGCCACCTGTTGGGGGGTATCAGCTCTGGGGCCAACGTCCTGACTTTC
>TRBD1|TRBJ2-7|TRBV7-7|.
CASSPGGSRYEQYF
TGTGCTAGCAGCCCAGGGGGCAGCCGATACGAGCAGTACTTC
>TRBD1|TRBJ2-2|TRBV28|once
CASSLHRQGAGELFF
TGTGCCAGCAGTTTACACCGACAGGGCGCCGGGGAGCTGTTTTTT
>.|TRBJ2-7|TRBV3-1/TRBV3-2|.
CASSQTMSGYEQYF
TGTGCCAGCAGCCAAACAATGAGCGGTTACGAGCAGTACTTC
>.|TRBJ2-1|TRBV25-1|.
CASSDKLGGGFGQFF
TGTGCCAGCAGTGATAAATTGGGGGGTGGGTTCGGGCAGTTCTTC
>.|TRBJ1-2|TRBV27|.
CASRGDANYGYTF
TGTGCCAGCAGGGGGGACGCTAACTATGGCTACACCTTC
>.|TRBJ2-7|TRBV27|.
CASNGPYEQYF
TGTGCCAGCAACGGCCCCTACGAGCAGTACTTC
>TRBD2|TRBJ2-1|TRBV10-2|.
CASSDPGTSAYNEQFF
TGCGCCAGCAGTGACCCCGGGACTAGCGCGTACAATGAGCAGTTCTTC
>.|TRBJ2-3|TRBV11-2|.
CASSRNRDTQYF
TGTGCCAGCAGCCGAAACCGAGATACGCAGTATTTT
>.|TRBJ2-3|TRBV10-2|.
CASIPRLGGTDTQYF
TGCGCCAGCATACCCCGGTTGGGGGGTACAGATACGCAGTATTTT
>TRBD1|TRBJ1-2|TRBV14|.
CASSQQDRGPNYGYTF
TGTGCCAGCAGCCAACAGGACAGGGGGCCTAACTATGGCTACACCTTC
>TRBD2|TRBJ2-2|TRBV3-1/TRBV3-2|.
CASSLGSGLGNTGELFF
TGTGCCAGCAGCCTAGGCTCGGGACTAGGCAACACCGGGGAGCTGTTTTTT
>TRBD1|TRBJ2-7|TRBV5-6|few
CASSRRTGLPYEQYF
TGTGCCAGCAGCAGAAGGACAGGGCTGCCCTACGAGCAGTACTTC
>.|TRBJ1-5|TRBV2|once
CASKQRGNQPQHF
TGTGCCAGCAAGCAAAGAGGCAATCAGCCCCAGCATTTT